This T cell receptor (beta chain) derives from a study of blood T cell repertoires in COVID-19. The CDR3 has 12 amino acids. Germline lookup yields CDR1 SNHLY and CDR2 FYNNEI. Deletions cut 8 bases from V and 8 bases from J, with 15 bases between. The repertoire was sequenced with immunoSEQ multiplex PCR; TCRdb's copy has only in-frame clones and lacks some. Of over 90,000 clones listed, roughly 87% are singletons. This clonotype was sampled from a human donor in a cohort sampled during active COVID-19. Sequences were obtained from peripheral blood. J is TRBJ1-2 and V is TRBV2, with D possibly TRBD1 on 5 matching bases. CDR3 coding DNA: TGTGCCAGCCTTATGGGGCTTGGAGGCTACACCTTC. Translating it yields CASLMGLGGYTF.